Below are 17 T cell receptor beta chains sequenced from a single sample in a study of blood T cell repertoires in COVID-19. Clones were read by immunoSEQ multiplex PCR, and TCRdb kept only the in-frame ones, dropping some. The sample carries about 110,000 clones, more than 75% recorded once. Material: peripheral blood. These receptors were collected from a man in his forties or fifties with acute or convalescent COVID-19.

The CDR3, as DNA: TGTGCCAGTAGTAATCAGGGGACAGGGAAAAACATTCAGTACTTC. Its translation is CASSNQGTGKNIQYF. This rearrangement joins TRBV19 to TRBJ2-4; TRBD1 aligns across 9 bases. V gave up 4 bases and J gave up 4 bases; unmatched junction bases: 5. CDR1 LNHDA and CDR2 SQIVND come from the germline V gene (reference sequence). The CDR3 has 15 amino acids.

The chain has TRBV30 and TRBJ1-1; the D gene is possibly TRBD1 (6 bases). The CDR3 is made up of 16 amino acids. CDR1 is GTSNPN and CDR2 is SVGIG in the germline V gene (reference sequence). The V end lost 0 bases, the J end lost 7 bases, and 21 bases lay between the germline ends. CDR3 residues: CAWSVQGQAVIGEAFF. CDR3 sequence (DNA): TGTGCCTGGAGTGTACAGGGCCAGGCAGTAATAGGTGAAGCTTTCTTT.

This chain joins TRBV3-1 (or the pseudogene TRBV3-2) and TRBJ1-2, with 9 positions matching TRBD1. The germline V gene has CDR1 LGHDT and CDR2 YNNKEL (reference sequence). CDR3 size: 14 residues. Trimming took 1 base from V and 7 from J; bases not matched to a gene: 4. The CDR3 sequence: CASSQVGQGRGYTF. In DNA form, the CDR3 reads TGTGCCAGCAGCCAAGTGGGACAGGGACGTGGCTACACCTTC.

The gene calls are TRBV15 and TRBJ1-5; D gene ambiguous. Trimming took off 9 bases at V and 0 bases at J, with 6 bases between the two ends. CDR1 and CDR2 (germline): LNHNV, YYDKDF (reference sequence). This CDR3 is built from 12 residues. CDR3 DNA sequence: TGTGCCACAGGAGATAGCAATCAGCCCCAGCATTTT. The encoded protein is CATGDSNQPQHF.

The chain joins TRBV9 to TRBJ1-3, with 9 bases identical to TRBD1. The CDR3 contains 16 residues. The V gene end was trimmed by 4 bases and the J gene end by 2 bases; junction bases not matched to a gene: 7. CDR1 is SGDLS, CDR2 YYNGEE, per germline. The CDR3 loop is CASSKRQGVTGNTIYF. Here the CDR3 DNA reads TGTGCCAGCAGCAAAAGACAGGGGGTAACTGGAAACACCATATATTTT.

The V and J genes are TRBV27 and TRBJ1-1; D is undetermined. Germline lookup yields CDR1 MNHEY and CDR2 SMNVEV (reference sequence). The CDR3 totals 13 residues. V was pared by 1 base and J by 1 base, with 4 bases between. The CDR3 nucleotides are TGTGCCAGCAGTTTATTCCGGAACACTGAAGCTTTCTTT. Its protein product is CASSLFRNTEAFF.

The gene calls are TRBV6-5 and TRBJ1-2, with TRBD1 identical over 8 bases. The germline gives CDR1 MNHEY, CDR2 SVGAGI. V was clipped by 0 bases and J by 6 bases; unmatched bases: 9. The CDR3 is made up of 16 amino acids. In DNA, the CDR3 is TGTGCCAGCAGTTACTCGTTCAGGGGGCGCGGAGATGGCTACACCTTC. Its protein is CASSYSFRGRGDGYTF.

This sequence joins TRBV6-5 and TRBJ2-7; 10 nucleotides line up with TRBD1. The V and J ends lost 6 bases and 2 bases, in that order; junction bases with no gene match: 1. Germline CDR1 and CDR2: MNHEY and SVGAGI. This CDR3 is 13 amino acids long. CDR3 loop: CASRGQGAYEQYF. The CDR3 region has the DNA TGTGCCAGCAGAGGACAGGGGGCCTACGAGCAGTACTTC.

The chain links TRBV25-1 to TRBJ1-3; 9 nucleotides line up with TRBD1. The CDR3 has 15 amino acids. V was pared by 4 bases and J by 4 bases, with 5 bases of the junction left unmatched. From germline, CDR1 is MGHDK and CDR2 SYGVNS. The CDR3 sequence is CASSGYRGQGNTIYF. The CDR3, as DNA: TGTGCCAGCAGTGGATACAGGGGGCAAGGAAACACCATATATTTT.

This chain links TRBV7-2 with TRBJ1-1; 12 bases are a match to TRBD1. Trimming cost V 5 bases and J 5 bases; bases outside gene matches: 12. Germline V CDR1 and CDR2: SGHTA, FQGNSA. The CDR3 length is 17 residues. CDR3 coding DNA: TGTGCCAGCAGCCCACCGGGACAGGGGGCGCTAGGGACTGAAGCTTTCTTT. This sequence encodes CASSPPGQGALGTEAFF.

The CDR3: CASSLKLKNTEAFF. Written as DNA, the CDR3 is TGTGCCAGCAGCTTAAAGCTCAAAAACACTGAAGCTTTCTTT. The V gene is TRBV5-4, the J gene TRBJ1-1; D gene unclear. CDR3 length: 14 residues. Trimming removed 2 bases from V and 2 bases from J, with 10 bases in between. Germline values: CDR1 SGHNT, CDR2 YYREEE (reference sequence).

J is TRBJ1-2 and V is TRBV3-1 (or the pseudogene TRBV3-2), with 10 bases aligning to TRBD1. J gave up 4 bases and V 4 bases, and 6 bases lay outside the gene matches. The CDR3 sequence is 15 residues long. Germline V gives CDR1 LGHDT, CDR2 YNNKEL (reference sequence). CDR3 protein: CASSLGTGVSYGYTF. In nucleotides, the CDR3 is TGTGCCAGCAGCCTCGGGACAGGGGTTTCCTATGGCTACACCTTC.

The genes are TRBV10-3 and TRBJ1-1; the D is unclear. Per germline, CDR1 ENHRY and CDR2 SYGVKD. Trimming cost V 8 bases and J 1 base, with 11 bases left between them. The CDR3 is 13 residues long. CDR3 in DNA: TGTGCCATCGGGAGGACGGAGAACACTGAAGCTTTCTTT. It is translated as CAIGRTENTEAFF.

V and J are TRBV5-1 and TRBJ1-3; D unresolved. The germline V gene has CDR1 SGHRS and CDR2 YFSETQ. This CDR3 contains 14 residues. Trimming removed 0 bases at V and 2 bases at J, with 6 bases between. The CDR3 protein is CASSLGAAGNTIYF. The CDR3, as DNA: TGCGCCAGCAGCTTGGGGGCAGCTGGAAACACCATATATTTT.

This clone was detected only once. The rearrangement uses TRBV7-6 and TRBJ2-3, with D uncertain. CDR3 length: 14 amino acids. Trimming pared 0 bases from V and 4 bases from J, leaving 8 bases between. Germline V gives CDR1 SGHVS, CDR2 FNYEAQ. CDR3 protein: CASSLAVSPDTQYF. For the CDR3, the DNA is TGTGCCAGCAGCTTAGCCGTGTCCCCAGATACGCAGTATTTT.

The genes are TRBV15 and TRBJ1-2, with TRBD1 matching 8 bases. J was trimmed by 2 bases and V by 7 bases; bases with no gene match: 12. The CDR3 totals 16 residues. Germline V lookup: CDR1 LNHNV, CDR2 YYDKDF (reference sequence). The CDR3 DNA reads TGTGCCACCACCCCCTCTAGACAGGGGAGGAACTATGGCTACACCTTC. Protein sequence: CATTPSRQGRNYGYTF.

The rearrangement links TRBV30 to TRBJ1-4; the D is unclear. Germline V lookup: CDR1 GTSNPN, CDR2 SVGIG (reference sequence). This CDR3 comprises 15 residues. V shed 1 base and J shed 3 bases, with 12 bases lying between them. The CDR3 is CAWSGRRSANEKLFF. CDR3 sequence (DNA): TGTGCCTGGAGTGGTAGGAGGTCCGCTAATGAAAAACTGTTTTTT.